The 31 T cell receptor beta chains below all came from one sample that was sequenced in a study of OX40 agonist ivuxolimab in advanced cancers. The assay was immunoSEQ multiplex PCR, and TCRdb's table has in-frame clones only and misses some. In the table there are about 76,000 clones, over 75% of which are singletons. This sample comprised CD4+ or CD8+ T cells sorted from blood, obtained in a trial of the OX40 agonist ivuxolimab. The receptors were sampled from an adult with an advanced solid tumor such as melanoma, head and neck, liver or kidney cancer.

CDR3 nucleotides: TGTGCCAGCAGCGTAGAAGCGGGGTGGGGGACAGATACGCAGTATTTT. Translated: CASSVEAGWGTDTQYF. The chain employs TRBV9 and TRBJ2-3, with 7 bases that match TRBD2. The CDR3 is 16 residues long. Per germline, CDR1 SGDLS and CDR2 YYNGEE. Unmatched junction bases numbered 7, after V lost 0 bases and J lost 3 bases.

The chain links TRBV5-8 to TRBJ2-3; D remains ambiguous. This CDR3 comprises 14 residues. Germline assignment: CDR1 SGHTS and CDR2 YDEGEE. Deletions cut 0 bases from V and 2 bases from J, with 7 bases between. The CDR3 DNA reads as TGTGCCAGCAGCTTGGGGGCCTCCACAGATACGCAGTATTTT. This translates into CASSLGASTDTQYF.

The J gene is TRBJ2-1, the V gene TRBV9; 12 nucleotides align to TRBD2. The CDR3 is made up of 17 amino acids. Trimming cost V 4 bases and J 3 bases; bases outside gene matches: 8. Germline loops: CDR1 SGDLS, CDR2 YYNGEE. CDR3 nucleotide sequence: TGTGCCAGCAGCTCCCGGACTAGCGGGGCCTTCTACAATGAGCAGTTCTTC. Its translation: CASSSRTSGAFYNEQFF.

The CDR3 is CASSLSGTGTGNTIYF. In DNA form, the CDR3 reads TGCGCCAGCAGCTTGTCCGGGACAGGGACTGGAAACACCATATATTTT. The chain combines TRBV5-1 with TRBJ1-3; TRBD1 matches at 9 bases. This CDR3 region has 16 residues. The germline V gene has CDR1 SGHRS and CDR2 YFSETQ. With 1 base clipped from V and 2 bases from J, the junction kept 4 bases outside the gene matches.

This chain joins TRBV4-1 and TRBJ2-1; TRBD2 matches at 8 bases. The V segment lost 6 bases and the J segment 8 bases; nucleotides outside the gene matches: 18. The CDR3 sequence is 17 residues long. CDR1 is MGHRA, CDR2 YSYEKL, per germline. The CDR3 spells CASRELRYGGGGHEQFF. The CDR3 DNA sequence: TGCGCCAGCAGGGAGCTCCGGTACGGGGGGGGCGGGCATGAGCAGTTCTTC.

V gene TRBV9 combines with J gene TRBJ2-5; the D gene is possibly TRBD1 (6 bases). CDR1 and CDR2 from the germline V gene are SGDLS and YYNGEE. This CDR3 region has 15 residues. Deletions cut 0 bases from V and 3 bases from J, with 12 bases between. Here the CDR3 reads CASSVGTGPKETQYF. The CDR3 nucleotides read TGTGCCAGCAGCGTAGGTACAGGGCCTAAAGAGACCCAGTACTTC.

The chain uses TRBV7-2 and TRBJ2-1; possible D gene TRBD2, 6 bases. Germline lookup yields CDR1 SGHTA and CDR2 FQGNSA. The CDR3 is 14 amino acids. With 4 bases removed from V and 0 bases from J, the gap between germline ends came to 7 bases. The CDR3, as DNA: TGTGCCAGCAGCTCCGGGGGCTCCTACAATGAGCAGTTCTTC. Protein sequence: CASSSGGSYNEQFF.

This clone was counted once. The chain joins TRBV18 to TRBJ2-7, with TRBD2 matching over 9 bases. Germline V gene data show CDR1 as KGHSH and CDR2 as LQKENI. J lost 3 bases, V lost 5 bases, and 8 bases had no gene match. The CDR3 consists of 15 residues. CDR3 nucleotides: TGTGCCAGCTCAGCTCGCGGGGGGGATAACTACGAGCAGTACTTC. Its translation: CASSARGGDNYEQYF.

The chain links TRBV7-6 to TRBJ1-6, with D perhaps TRBD1 (5 bases). The V end lost 5 bases, the J end lost 8 bases, and 19 bases lay between the germline ends. The CDR3 runs to 16 residues. CDR1 is SGHVS, CDR2 FNYEAQ, per germline. CDR3 bases: TGTGCCAGCAGCACCGGGACCGCGGCGGATCATTCACCCCTCCACTTT. Translating it yields CASSTGTAADHSPLHF. Full variable domain (missing parts from reference TRBV7-6 and TRBJ1-6): GAGVSQSPRYKVTKRGQDVALRCDPISGHVSLYWYRQALGQGPEFLTYFNYEAQQDKSGLPNDRFSAERPEGSISTLTIQRTEQRDSAMYRCASSTGTAADHSPLHFGNGTRLTVT.

V usage is TRBV5-6 and J usage is TRBJ1-4, with TRBD1 matching 7 bases. The V and J ends lost 1 base and 6 bases, in that order; junction bases with no gene match: 6. From germline, CDR1 is SGHDT and CDR2 YYEEEE. The CDR3 contains 15 residues. In nucleotides, the CDR3 is TGTGCCAGCAGCTTGCGGACAGGTGCTTATGAAAAACTGTTTTTT. Encoded protein: CASSLRTGAYEKLFF.

This CDR3 reads CASSPGSVYEQYF. The DNA for the CDR3 is TGTGCCAGCAGCCCCGGGTCGGTCTACGAGCAGTACTTC. V gene TRBV7-2 combines with J gene TRBJ2-7; D not resolved. The germline V gene encodes CDR1 SGHTA and CDR2 FQGNSA. Trimming took 5 bases from V and 3 from J, leaving 11 bases between them. This CDR3 has 13 amino acids.

The chain couples TRBV4-3 to TRBJ1-2; 8 bases line up with TRBD1. CDR1 and CDR2 from the germline V gene are LGHNA and YSLEER. Germline trimming cut 0 bases from V and 4 bases from J; bases unmatched to any gene: 10. There are 17 residues in the CDR3. CDR3 loop: CASSQENHPGQVYGYTF. DNA of the CDR3: TGCGCCAGCAGCCAAGAAAATCACCCGGGACAGGTCTATGGCTACACCTTC.

DNA for the CDR3: TGTGCCAGCAGCATCGGACACACTATGAACACTGAAGCTTTCTTT. Translated: CASSIGHTMNTEAFF. The chain combines TRBV7-2 with TRBJ1-1; possibly TRBD1 for D (5 bases). Trimming cost V 5 bases and J 0 bases, with 13 bases left between them. CDR3 size: 15 residues. Germline CDR1 and CDR2: SGHTA and FQGNSA.

The genes are TRBV6-1 and TRBJ1-6; D call uncertain. V was trimmed by 4 bases and J by 8 bases, leaving 18 bases between them. The CDR3 consists of 16 residues. Germline V gene sequence: CDR1 MNHNS, CDR2 SASEGT. The CDR3 region is CASSGGQGSMDSPLHF. In DNA, the CDR3 is TGTGCCAGCAGTGGAGGGCAAGGGAGCATGGATTCACCCCTCCACTTT.

The rearrangement uses TRBV13 and TRBJ2-5, with 9 bases lining up with TRBD2. J was trimmed by 7 bases and V by 0 bases; bases with no gene match: 9. This CDR3 spans 16 amino acids. Germline CDR1 reads PRHDT; CDR2 reads FYEKMQ (reference sequence). The CDR3 reads CASSLGLAGSGGTQYF. CDR3 bases: TGTGCCAGCAGCTTAGGCCTAGCGGGGTCCGGGGGGACCCAGTACTTC.

V and J are TRBV6-5 and TRBJ2-7; no clear D. V gave up 2 bases and J gave up 0 bases, with 8 bases separating them. CDR1 MNHEY and CDR2 SVGAGI come from the germline V gene. The CDR3 covers 14 residues. Written as DNA, the CDR3 is TGTGCCAGCAGTTACGGGTTGGGCTCCTACGAGCAGTACTTC. Its translation is CASSYGLGSYEQYF.

J is TRBJ1-5 and V is TRBV6-6; TRBD1 agrees at 9 bases. Germline trimming cut 2 bases from V and 7 bases from J; bases unmatched to any gene: 3. CDR1 is MNHNY, CDR2 SVGAGI, per germline (reference sequence). CDR3 length equals 14 residues. CDR3 nucleotides: TGTGCCAGCAGTTACGGACAGGGGTCACAGCCCCAGCATTTT. Translation: CASSYGQGSQPQHF.

The chain joins TRBV12-5 to TRBJ1-1; 7 bases match TRBD1. V lost 1 base, J lost 5 bases, and 4 bases stayed unmatched. The length of the CDR3 is 14 residues. Germline assignment: CDR1 LGHNT and CDR2 FRNRAP. CDR3 in DNA: TGTGCTAGTGGTTTGGGACAGGGAAATACTGAAGCTTTCTTT. Translation: CASGLGQGNTEAFF.

This rearrangement joins TRBV7-2 to TRBJ2-7; D gene uncertain. The length of the CDR3 is 14 residues. Trimming left V 4 bases short and J 4 bases short, with 14 bases between. Germline CDR1 SGHTA, CDR2 FQGNSA. CDR3 DNA: TGTGCCAGCAGCTCCAGGCGCGGCCCTTACGAGCAGTACTTC. It codes for CASSSRRGPYEQYF.

This clone was seen a few times. The V call is TRBV6-6, the J call TRBJ1-5; a possible D gene is TRBD1 (5 bases). Germline CDR1 MNHNY, CDR2 SVGAGI (reference sequence). The CDR3 is 14 residues long. For the CDR3, the DNA is TGTGCAGCTTCCCTTGGGGCAGACAATCAGCCCCAGCATTTT. This sequence encodes CAASLGADNQPQHF.

This chain's CDR3 is CASSFMGGYTF. The DNA for the CDR3 is TGTGCCAGCAGCTTCATGGGCGGCTACACCTTC. The chain uses TRBV5-4 and TRBJ1-2; D gene uncertain. This CDR3 spans 11 amino acids. Germline assignment: CDR1 SGHNT and CDR2 YYREEE (reference sequence). Deletions cut 2 bases from V and 8 bases from J, with 7 bases between.

This chain connects TRBV6-1 to TRBJ1-6, with D unclear. Germline loops: CDR1 MNHNS, CDR2 SASEGT. This CDR3 comprises 14 residues. Trimming stripped 3 bases from V and 7 bases from J, with 10 bases between. The CDR3 region is CASSDLGWNSPLHF. CDR3 sequence (DNA): TGTGCCAGCAGTGATCTGGGGTGGAATTCACCCCTCCACTTT.

This sequence joins TRBV7-9 and TRBJ2-1; maybe TRBD1 (5 bases). The CDR3 extends over 14 amino acids. In germline, CDR1 is SEHNR, CDR2 FQNEAQ (reference sequence). V was shortened by 5 bases and J by 9 bases, with 17 bases between the two germline ends. CDR3 nucleotides: TGTGCCAGCAGCGCCCGGATACGGCAGGGTGAGCAGTTCTTC. This encodes CASSARIRQGEQFF. The whole variable domain, remainder taken from reference TRBV7-9 and TRBJ2-1, is DTGVSQNPRHKITKRGQNVTFRCDPISEHNRLYWYRQTLGQGPEFLTYFQNEAQLEKSRLLSDRFSAERPKGSFSTLEIQRTEQGDSAMYLCASSARIRQGEQFFGPGTRLTVL.

This clone came up once. As DNA, the CDR3 is TGTGCCAGCTCGACAGGGGACGGCTCTGGAAACACCATATATTTT. Translated: CASSTGDGSGNTIYF. The chain links TRBV9 to TRBJ1-3; TRBD1 matches 8 bases. Trimming at V came to 7 bases and at J to 0 bases, leaving 6 bases not matched to a gene. The CDR3 has 15 residues. The germline V gene has CDR1 SGDLS and CDR2 YYNGEE.

The rearrangement joins TRBV19 to TRBJ2-1; 8 bases map to TRBD1. The CDR3 covers 13 residues. V lost 8 bases, J lost 4 bases, and 4 bases stayed unmatched. Per the germline V gene, CDR1 is LNHDA and CDR2 is SQIVND (reference sequence). Written as DNA, the CDR3 is TGTGCCAGTTCCGGACAGGGATACAATGAGCAGTTCTTC. Its protein is CASSGQGYNEQFF. Looking up the rest from reference TRBV19 and TRBJ2-1 gives the full variable domain: DGGITQSPKYLFRKEGQNVTLSCEQNLNHDAMYWYRQDPGQGLRLIYYSQIVNDFQKGDIAEGYSVSREKKESFPLTVTSAQKNPTAFYLCASSGQGYNEQFFGPGTRLTVL.

The V and J genes are TRBV29-1 and TRBJ2-7; TRBD2 is a possible D gene (7 bases). V was clipped by 4 bases and J by 5 bases, with 18 bases between them. The CDR3 contains 14 residues. Germline CDR1 SQVTM, CDR2 ANQGSEA. The CDR3 DNA reads TGCAGCGTTGGCTCAGGGGAGGGAGGTAACGAGCAGTACTTC. Translated: CSVGSGEGGNEQYF.

V and J are TRBV6-1 and TRBJ1-5; no firm D call. V lost 7 bases and J 5 bases, leaving 9 bases between the germline ends. From germline, CDR1 is MNHNS and CDR2 SASEGT. The CDR3 extends over 12 amino acids. In DNA, the CDR3 is TGTGCCAGCACGCCAGCAGATCAGCCCCAGCATTTT. Its translation: CASTPADQPQHF.

The gene calls are TRBV5-1 and TRBJ2-3; 7 nucleotides align to TRBD1. CDR3 length equals 16 residues. Per germline, CDR1 SGHRS and CDR2 YFSETQ. Trimming cost V 0 bases and J 0 bases; bases outside gene matches: 4. The CDR3 DNA reads as TGCGCCAGCAGCTTGGAGGGCAGGGGGAGCACAGATACGCAGTATTTT. It yields the protein CASSLEGRGSTDTQYF.

This chain joins TRBV9 and TRBJ2-5; TRBD1 agrees at 10 bases. The CDR3 loop spans 16 amino acids. The germline V gene encodes CDR1 SGDLS and CDR2 YYNGEE. V was pared by 3 bases and J by 2 bases, with 7 bases of the junction left unmatched. The chain's CDR3 is CASSATGGPFQETQYF. CDR3 bases: TGTGCCAGCAGCGCGACAGGGGGCCCCTTTCAAGAGACCCAGTACTTC.

This chain links TRBV2 with TRBJ2-3; TRBD1 agrees at 8 bases. Germline loops: CDR1 SNHLY, CDR2 FYNNEI. V gave up 8 bases and J gave up 5 bases; unmatched junction bases: 12. This CDR3 contains 15 residues. The DNA of the CDR3 is TGTGCCAGCGGTATCAGGGGGCGCATGGGAGATACGCAGTATTTT. Its translation: CASGIRGRMGDTQYF.

Here the CDR3 DNA reads TGTGCCAGCAGCTTAGGGGTAGGGGAAAGCGAGCAGTACTTC. Protein: CASSLGVGESEQYF. V usage is TRBV7-9 and J usage is TRBJ2-7; possible D gene TRBD1, 5 bases. With 1 base removed from V and 6 bases from J, the gap between germline ends came to 13 bases. There are 14 residues in the CDR3. CDR1 is SEHNR, CDR2 FQNEAQ, per germline (reference sequence).